This entry is about one T cell receptor (beta chain). The sample comes from a study of shared T cell receptors in the human thymus. TCRdb's copy holds only in-frame clones and misses some; the assay was immunoSEQ multiplex PCR. The sample yields hundreds of thousands of clones, over 75% seen once. The CDR3 loop spans 15 amino acids. V shed 7 bases, J shed 4 bases, and the junction held 10 bases outside the gene matches. Germline CDR1 SEHNR, CDR2 FQNEAQ (reference sequence). These data also formed part of another study, on human thymus T cells. As that study records: Surgeons resected thymus tissue during corrective heart surgery. Gene usage (both V and J) appeared biased in thymic and blood repertoires. Thymic TCR repertoires of unrelated people reportedly overlapped highly.

The sequence derives from a boy under two years old with a congenital heart defect. J is TRBJ1-3 and V is TRBV7-9, with TRBD1 matching over 7 bases. Sequenced input: thymocytes. The CDR3 sequence is CASTPRDRVGNTIYF. In nucleotides, the CDR3 is TGTGCCAGCACCCCTCGGGACAGAGTAGGAAACACCATATATTTT.